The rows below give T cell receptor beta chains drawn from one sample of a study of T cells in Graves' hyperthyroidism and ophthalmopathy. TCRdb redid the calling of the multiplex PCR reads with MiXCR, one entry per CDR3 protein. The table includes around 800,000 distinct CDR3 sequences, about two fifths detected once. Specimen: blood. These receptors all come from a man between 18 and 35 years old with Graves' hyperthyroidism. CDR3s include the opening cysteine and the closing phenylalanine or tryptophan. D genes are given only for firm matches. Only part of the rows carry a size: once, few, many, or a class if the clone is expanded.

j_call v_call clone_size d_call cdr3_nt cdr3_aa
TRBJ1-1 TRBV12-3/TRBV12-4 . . TGTGCCAGCACCCTACCGGGCCCTACGAACACTGAAGCTTTCTTT CASTLPGPTNTEAFF
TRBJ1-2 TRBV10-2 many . TGCGCCAGCAGTGAGACAGCCTCATCAGCTAACTATGGCTACACCTTC CASSETASSANYGYTF
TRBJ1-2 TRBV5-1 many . TGTGCCAGTAGTCTCGGGAGAAACTATGGCTACACCTTC CASSLGRNYGYTF
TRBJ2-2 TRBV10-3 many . TGTGCCATCAGTGAGCCTACTAGACCCACCGGGGAGCTGTTTTTT CAISEPTRPTGELFF
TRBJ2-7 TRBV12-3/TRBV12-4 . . TGTGCCAGCAGTTTCGTAATGAACCCCTACGAGCAGTACTTC CASSFVMNPYEQYF
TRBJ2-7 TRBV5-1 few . TGCGCCAGCAGACTGGCCCCCCTGACACGCCGTTTTTCCTACGAGCAGTACTTC CASRLAPLTRRFSYEQYF
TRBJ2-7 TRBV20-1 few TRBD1 TGCAGTGCTAGGATGGGACAGGGGGCCCACGAGCAGTACTTC CSARMGQGAHEQYF
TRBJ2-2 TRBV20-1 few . TGCAGTGCTAGCTACGGGGTGACCGGGGAGCTGTTTTTT CSASYGVTGELFF
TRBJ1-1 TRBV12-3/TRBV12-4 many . TGTGCCAGCAGCTTAACCACTGAAGCTTTCTTT CASSLTTEAFF
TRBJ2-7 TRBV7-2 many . TGTGCCAGCAGCTTAACGGGGGTCTACGAGCAGTACTTC CASSLTGVYEQYF
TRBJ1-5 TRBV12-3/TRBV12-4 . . TGTGCCAGCAGTTTTGGAGTGGGGGTTAATCAGCCCCAGCATTTT CASSFGVGVNQPQHF
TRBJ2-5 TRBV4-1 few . TGCGCCAGCAGCCACCCCGGGAACCCACGTTACTTC CASSHPGNPRYF
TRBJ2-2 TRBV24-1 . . TGTGCCACCAGTGGGCCCCCGAGCCGTCCGTCGAACACCGGGGAGCTGTTTTTT CATSGPPSRPSNTGELFF
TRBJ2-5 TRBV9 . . TGTGCCAGCAGCGTAGAGCCGGGATGGCGGGAGACCCAGTACTTC CASSVEPGWRETQYF
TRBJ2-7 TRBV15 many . TGTGCCACCAGCAGAGTGAGTCCCTCCTACGAGCAGTACTTC CATSRVSPSYEQYF
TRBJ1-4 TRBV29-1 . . TGCAGCGTTGAGTGGGGAAGGGAAAAACTGTTTTTT CSVEWGREKLFF
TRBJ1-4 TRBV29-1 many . TGCAGCGTTGCGGTTAGGGGTGCAACTAATGAAAAACTGTTTTTT CSVAVRGATNEKLFF
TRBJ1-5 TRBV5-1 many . TGCGCCAGCAGCTTGAAGGGGGGGTCCGATCAGCCCCAGCATTTT CASSLKGGSDQPQHF
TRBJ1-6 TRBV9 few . TGTGCCAGCAGCCAAGAGGCGGACCGTAATTCACCCCTCCACTTT CASSQEADRNSPLHF
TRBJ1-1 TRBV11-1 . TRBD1 TGTGCCAGCAGCCGGACAGGGACTCTCTTCACGAACACTGAAGCTTTCTTT CASSRTGTLFTNTEAFF
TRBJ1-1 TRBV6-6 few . TGTGCCAGCAGTGGGACATTTTTCAAATCGTTGGCTTTCTTT CASSGTFFKSLAFF
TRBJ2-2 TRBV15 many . TGTGCCACCAGCAGAGAGTGGGGGGGGCAGTCCGGGGAGCTGTTTTTT CATSREWGGQSGELFF
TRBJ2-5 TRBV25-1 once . TGTGCCAGCAGCGGAATAGGGGAAACCCCGGAGACCCAGTACTTC CASSGIGETPETQYF
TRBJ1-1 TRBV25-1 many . TGTGCCAGCAGTGAAACCAGGGCTGGGTTTAGGAACGAAGCTTTCTTT CASSETRAGFRNEAFF
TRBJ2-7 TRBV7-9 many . TGTGCCAGCAGCTTAGGGACAGAGCAGTACTTC CASSLGTEQYF
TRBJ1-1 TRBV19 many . TGTGCCAGTAGTGCAGGGTGGAACACTGAAGCTTTCTTT CASSAGWNTEAFF
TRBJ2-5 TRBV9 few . TGTGCCAGCAGCACCGAGGGGGAGACCCAGTACTTC CASSTEGETQYF
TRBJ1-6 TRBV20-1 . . TGCAGTGCCAAAATAGAAGGGAGCAAAGGGGAGAATTCACCCCTCCACTTT CSAKIEGSKGENSPLHF
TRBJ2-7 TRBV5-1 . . TGCGCCAGCAGCTTGGCTGGCTCGCTCTACGAGCAGTACTTC CASSLAGSLYEQYF
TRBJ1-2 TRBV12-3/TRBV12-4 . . TGTGCCAGCAGTCCTGAGGAAATCTATGTCTACACCTTC CASSPEEIYVYTF
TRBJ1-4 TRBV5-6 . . TGTGCCAGCAGCTTGTTTGAGGATGAAAAACTGTTTTTT CASSLFEDEKLFF
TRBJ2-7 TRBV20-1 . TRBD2 TGCAGTGCTTCCGGGACTAGCGGGGCCGCCGAGCAGTACTTC CSASGTSGAAEQYF
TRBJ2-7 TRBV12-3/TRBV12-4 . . TGTGCCAGCAGTTTAACCGCCATAGGACGAGAGGGTTCCCACTACGAGCAGTACTTC CASSLTAIGREGSHYEQYF
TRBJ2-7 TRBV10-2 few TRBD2 TGCGCCAGCAAACCGGGACTAGCGGGGCGGACCTACGAGCAGTACTTC CASKPGLAGRTYEQYF
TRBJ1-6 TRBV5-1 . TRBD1 TGCGCCAGCAGCGCGGGACAGGAACGGTCACCCCTCCACTTT CASSAGQERSPLHF
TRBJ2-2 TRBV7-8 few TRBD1 TGTGCCAGCAGCTTACAGGCTGGGACAGGGAACACCGGGGAGCTGTTTTTT CASSLQAGTGNTGELFF
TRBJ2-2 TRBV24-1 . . TGTGCCAGCAGCCTGACAGGAGATAGCCCCGGGGAGCTGTTTTTT CASSLTGDSPGELFF
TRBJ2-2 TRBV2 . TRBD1 TGTGCCAGCAGTGAAACAGGGGGTGGTGTGGAGCTGTTTTTT CASSETGGGVELFF
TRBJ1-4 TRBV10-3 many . TGTGCCATCAGTGTAAGAGAATTT CAISVREF
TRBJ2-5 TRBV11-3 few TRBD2 TGTGCCAGCAGCTTATTTACCGGGGGGGTCGAGACCCAGTACTTC CASSLFTGGVETQYF
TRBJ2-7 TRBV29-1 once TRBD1 TGCAGCGTTCTGGACAGGGCCTCCTACGAGCAGTACTTC CSVLDRASYEQYF
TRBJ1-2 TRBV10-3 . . TGTGCCATCAGTGGGCTGGGCGCCGGCTACACCTTC CAISGLGAGYTF
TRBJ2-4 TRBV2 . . TGTGCCAGCAGCTGGACCATCGGAGGCATTCAGTACTTC CASSWTIGGIQYF
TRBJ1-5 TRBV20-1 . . TGCAGTGCTACCGGACTCAACCCTGAATGGGGGGAGACCCAGCATTTT CSATGLNPEWGETQHF
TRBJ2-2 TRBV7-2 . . TGCGCCAGCAGCCAAGAGGACCTCGGCACCGGGGAGCTGTTTTTT CASSQEDLGTGELFF
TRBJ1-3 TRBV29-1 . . TGCAGCGTTAGGCAAATTAACACCATATATTTT CSVRQINTIYF
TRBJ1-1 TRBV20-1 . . TGCAGTGCTAGAGATATCAAGTATTCGGGGAACACTGAAGCTTTCTTT CSARDIKYSGNTEAFF
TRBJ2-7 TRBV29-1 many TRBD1 TGCAGCGTTAGGACAGGGAGTTCCTACGAGCAGTACTTC CSVRTGSSYEQYF
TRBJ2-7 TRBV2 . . TGTGCCAGCAGGCCAGGAGTTGCGGACGAGCAGTACTTC CASRPGVADEQYF
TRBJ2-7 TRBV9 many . TGTGCCAGCAGCGTATCAGAGGGGGCCTACGAGCAGTACTTC CASSVSEGAYEQYF
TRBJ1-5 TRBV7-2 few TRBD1 TGTGCCAGCAGCTTCAAGACAGGGGGCTATCAGCCCCAGCATTTT CASSFKTGGYQPQHF